The clone carrying this TCR beta chain was seen a few times. Its cognate antigen is unknown. A second PCR, run for about 7 to 11 cycles, used a sample-barcoded 5' primer plus a J-beta primer mix. Each TCR beta cDNA got a 12-nucleotide random molecular identifier. TCRdb processed the 5' RACE reads anew with MiXCR; each CDR3 protein has one entry. The sample contains under 2,000,000 distinct CDR3 sequences, less than 50% of which appear only once. At least 5 micrograms of total RNA were extracted per sample. The sample originates from a study of blood T cells in healthy people across ages. This CDR3 is 17 amino acids long. The V segment lost 5 bases and the J segment 6 bases; nucleotides outside the gene matches: 13. Germline V lookup: CDR1 LNHNV, CDR2 YYDKDF (reference sequence). Study-wide findings and caveats: The donors' CMV status was not determined, possibly confounding changes in expanded clonotypes. Older age coincided with a roughly linear decline in TCR beta diversity per million T cells.

The TCR comes from a woman in her forties in good health. The rearrangement links TRBV15 to TRBJ1-4, with 9 positions matching TRBD1. Sequencing used blood. The CDR3 region is CATSPQILTGGDEKLFF. In DNA form, the CDR3 reads TGTGCCACCAGCCCCCAAATTCTGACAGGGGGAGATGAAAAACTGTTTTTT.